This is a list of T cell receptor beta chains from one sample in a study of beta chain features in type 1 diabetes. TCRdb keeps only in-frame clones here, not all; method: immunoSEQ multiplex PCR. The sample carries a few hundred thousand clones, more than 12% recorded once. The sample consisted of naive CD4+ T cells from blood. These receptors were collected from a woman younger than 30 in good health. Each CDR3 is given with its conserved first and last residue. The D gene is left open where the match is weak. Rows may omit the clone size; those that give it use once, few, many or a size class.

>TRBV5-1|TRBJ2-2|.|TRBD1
TGCGCCAGCAGTACTGGGACAGCGAACACCGGGGAGCTGTTTTTT
CASSTGTANTGELFF
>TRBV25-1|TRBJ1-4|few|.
TGTGCCAGCAGGCCGGACCAGGGTAATGAAAAACTGTTTTTT
CASRPDQGNEKLFF
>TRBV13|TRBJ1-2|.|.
TGTGCCAGCCTTCGGTGGGGAGGAGATGGCTACACCTTC
CASLRWGGDGYTF
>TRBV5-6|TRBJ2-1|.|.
TGTGCCAGCAGCGCCGGATCAGGGTCGGGTGAGCAGTTCTTC
CASSAGSGSGEQFF
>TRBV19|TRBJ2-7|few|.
TGTGCCAGTAGTGCAGGGGTCCACGAGCAGTACTTC
CASSAGVHEQYF
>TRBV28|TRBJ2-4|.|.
TGTGCCAGCAGTTTAGTCTCCCCAAACATTCAGTACTTC
CASSLVSPNIQYF
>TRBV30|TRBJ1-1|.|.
TGTGCCTGGAGCGGGAGGTGGGCCGCTGAAGCTTTCTTT
CAWSGRWAAEAFF
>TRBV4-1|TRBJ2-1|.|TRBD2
TGCGCCAGCAGCCAAGATCCCAGGACTAGCTCCTACAATGAGCAGTTCTTC
CASSQDPRTSSYNEQFF
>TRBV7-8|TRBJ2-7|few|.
TGTGCCAGCAGCCACCGGGACACCTACGAGCAGTACTTC
CASSHRDTYEQYF
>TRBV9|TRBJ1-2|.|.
TGTGCCAGCAGCGTAGTCCAGAACTATGGCTACACCTTC
CASSVVQNYGYTF
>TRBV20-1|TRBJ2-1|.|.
TGCAGTGCTAGCAAGGACTACATCTTC
CSASKDYIF
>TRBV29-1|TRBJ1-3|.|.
TGCAGCGTTGTTCAGGACACCTCTGGAAACACCATATATTTT
CSVVQDTSGNTIYF
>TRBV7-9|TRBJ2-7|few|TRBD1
TGTGCCAGCAGCTTAACCTCTCGGACAGGAGTCTACGAGCAGTACTTC
CASSLTSRTGVYEQYF
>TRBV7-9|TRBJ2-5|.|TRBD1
TGTGCCAGCAGCCAACGGACAGGGGAAGAGACCCAGTACTTC
CASSQRTGEETQYF
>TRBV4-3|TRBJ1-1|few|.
TGCGCCAGCAGCCAAGAGTGGGGCTCGGACACTGAAGCTTTCTTT
CASSQEWGSDTEAFF
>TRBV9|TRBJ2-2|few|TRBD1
TGTGCCAGCAGCGTAGGACAGGGTTACACCGGGGAGCTGTTTTTT
CASSVGQGYTGELFF
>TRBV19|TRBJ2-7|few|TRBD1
TGTGCCAGTAGTCCTCGGACAGGGAATTCCTACGAGCAGTACTTC
CASSPRTGNSYEQYF
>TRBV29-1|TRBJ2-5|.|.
TGCAGCGAGGGGCTTGGGGAGACCCAGTACTTC
CSEGLGETQYF
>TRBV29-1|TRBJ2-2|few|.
TGCAGCGTTGCCTTCGGGACAACGAACACCGGGGAGCTGTTTTTT
CSVAFGTTNTGELFF
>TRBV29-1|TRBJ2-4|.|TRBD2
TGCAGCGTAACCGGGGGGAACATTCAGTACTTC
CSVTGGNIQYF
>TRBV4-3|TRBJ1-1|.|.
TGCGCCAGCAGCCAAGTTGGCAGGAACACTGAAGCTTTCTTT
CASSQVGRNTEAFF
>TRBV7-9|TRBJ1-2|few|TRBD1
TGTGCCAGCAGCTCCCTCAGGGGGGCTAACTATGGCTACACCTTC
CASSSLRGANYGYTF
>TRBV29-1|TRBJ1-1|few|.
TGCAGCGTTGGGTGGGCGGGCGGCATGAACACTGAAGCTTTCTTT
CSVGWAGGMNTEAFF
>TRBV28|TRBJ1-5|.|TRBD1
TGTGCCAGCAGCCCCGAGGACAGGGTAACCCAGCATTTT
CASSPEDRVTQHF
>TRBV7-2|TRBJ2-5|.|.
TGTGCCAGCAGCCGCACGCGAGGGGGACAAGAGACCCAGTACTTC
CASSRTRGGQETQYF
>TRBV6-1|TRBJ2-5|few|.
TGTGCCAGCAGTCAACGGGAGCCCCGCCAAGAGACCCAGTACTTC
CASSQREPRQETQYF
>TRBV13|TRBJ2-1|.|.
TGTGCCAGCAGCTTGGGGAGTGAGCAGTTCTTC
CASSLGSEQFF
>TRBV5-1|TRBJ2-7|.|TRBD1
TGCGCCAGCAGGCAAGGGACAGCCTACGAGCAGTACTTC
CASRQGTAYEQYF
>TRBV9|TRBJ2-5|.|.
TGTGCCAGCAGCGTAGGCCCGAGAAGCCAAGAGACCCAGTACTTC
CASSVGPRSQETQYF
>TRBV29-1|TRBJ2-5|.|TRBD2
TGCAGCGTTGGAAGACTAGCGGGACAAGAGACCCAGTACTTC
CSVGRLAGQETQYF
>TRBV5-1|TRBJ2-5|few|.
TGCGCCAGCAGCTTGGATGGCCAGCGGGCGCCATGGGAGACCCAGTACTTC
CASSLDGQRAPWETQYF
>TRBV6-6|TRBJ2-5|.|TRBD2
TGTGCCAGCAGTTCCCTAGCGGGCGGGGAGACCCAGTACTTC
CASSSLAGGETQYF
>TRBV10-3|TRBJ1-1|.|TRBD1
TGTGCCATCAGAGACAGGGGCGACAACATGAACACTGAAGCTTTCTTT
CAIRDRGDNMNTEAFF
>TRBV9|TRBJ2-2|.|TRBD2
TGTGCCAGCAGCGCGAGCGGGAGCTACGGGGAGCTGTTTTTT
CASSASGSYGELFF
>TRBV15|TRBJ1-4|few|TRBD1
TGTGCCACCAGCAGATACACAGGGGTCAATGAAAAACTGTTTTTT
CATSRYTGVNEKLFF
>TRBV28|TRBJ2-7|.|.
TGTGCCAGCAGAACCGACGGGGTTTACGAGCAGTACTTC
CASRTDGVYEQYF